Listed below are T cell receptor beta chains from one sample, sequenced in a study of T-cell reconstitution after alpha-beta-depleted transplantation in children. In TCRdb, the PCR reads were re-called with MiXCR into one record per CDR3 protein. In the table there are 350,000 to 400,000 distinct CDR3 sequences, more than 10% of which are singletons. Here the sequenced sample was PBMCs, taken from the stem cell graft. The receptors here all came from a human donor who donated a stem cell graft to a child with Fanconi anemia. The CDR3 runs from the conserved cysteine through the conserved F or W. A D gene is named only where the DNA matches it firmly. The listing skips clone size in some rows; elsewhere it reads once, few, many or a size class.

V	J	D	size	CDR3	DNA
TRBV19	TRBJ2-6	.	few	CASKMVPGQISSGANVLTF	TGTGCCAGTAAAATGGTCCCAGGACAGATAAGCTCTGGGGCCAACGTCCTGACTTTC
TRBV10-3	TRBJ2-1	.	.	CAISVESSYNEQFF	TGTGCCATCAGTGTGGAGAGCTCCTACAATGAGCAGTTCTTC
TRBV3-1	TRBJ2-7	TRBD1	.	CASSRFRGWGQSYEQYF	TGTGCCAGCAGCCGTTTTAGGGGATGGGGACAGTCTTACGAGCAGTACTTC
TRBV28	TRBJ2-1	.	many	CASSGGYNEQFF	TGTGCCAGTTCGGGCGGATACAATGAGCAGTTCTTC
TRBV5-5	TRBJ1-2	TRBD1	few	CASSPPYKGGDGYTF	TGTGCCAGCAGCCCGCCCTATAAAGGGGGCGACGGCTACACCTTC
TRBV9	TRBJ2-6	.	many	CASSLRLFSGANVLTF	TGTGCCAGCAGCCTACGACTGTTTTCTGGGGCCAACGTCCTGACTTTC
TRBV29-1	TRBJ1-1	.	few	CSSKTSGTLGTEAFF	TGCAGCTCAAAGACCTCTGGAACGCTGGGGACTGAAGCTTTCTTT
TRBV18	TRBJ2-7	.	few	CASSPRLDEQYF	TGTGCCAGCTCACCCCGACTCGATGAGCAGTACTTC
TRBV12-3/TRBV12-4	TRBJ1-1	.	few	CASSLGRRTEAFF	TGTGCCAGCAGTTTAGGCAGAAGGACTGAAGCTTTCTTT
TRBV5-1	TRBJ2-1	.	many	CASSFPDNEQFF	TGCGCCAGCAGCTTCCCGGACAATGAGCAGTTCTTC
TRBV9	TRBJ1-1	.	.	CASSATGQKNTEAFF	TGTGCCAGCAGCGCCACGGGACAAAAGAACACTGAAGCTTTCTTT
TRBV4-2	TRBJ2-1	TRBD2	.	CASSQETRGGGNEQFF	TGTGCCAGCAGCCAAGAGACCCGCGGGGGAGGCAATGAGCAGTTCTTC
TRBV29-1	TRBJ2-5	TRBD2	.	CSASGTTNQETQYF	TGCAGCGCTTCCGGGACTACGAACCAAGAGACCCAGTACTTC
TRBV20-1	TRBJ2-3	.	few	CSARVGDDGTDTQYF	TGCAGTGCTAGGGTGGGGGATGATGGCACAGATACGCAGTATTTT
TRBV9	TRBJ1-1	.	few	CASSVAGRPTEAFF	TGTGCCAGCAGCGTAGCGGGGCGCCCCACTGAAGCTTTCTTT
TRBV6-1	TRBJ1-1	.	many	CASSEQGFRQTNTEAFF	TGTGCCAGCAGTGAACAGGGATTCCGACAGACGAACACTGAAGCTTTCTTT
TRBV30	TRBJ2-7	TRBD1	many	CAWSEKRQGRKEQYF	TGTGCCTGGAGCGAAAAACGACAGGGTCGTAAGGAGCAGTACTTC
TRBV20-1	TRBJ1-2	TRBD1	few	CSARENRGLSGYTF	TGCAGTGCTAGAGAGAATAGGGGGCTTAGTGGCTACACCTTC
TRBV7-9	TRBJ2-4	.	few	CASSLGGAALDVQYF	TGTGCCAGCAGCTTAGGGGGGGCGGCCCTGGACGTTCAGTACTTC
TRBV4-2	TRBJ2-1	TRBD1	many	CASSAGTGDEQFF	TGTGCCAGCAGCGCCGGGACAGGGGATGAGCAGTTCTTC
TRBV13	TRBJ1-2	TRBD1	.	CASSFRQGASRNGYTF	TGTGCCAGCAGCTTTAGACAGGGGGCGTCTCGGAATGGCTACACCTTC
TRBV27	TRBJ2-1	TRBD2	.	CASTWFGRGGDEQFF	TGTGCCAGCACTTGGTTCGGGAGGGGAGGGGATGAGCAGTTCTTC
TRBV24-1	TRBJ2-2	TRBD2	.	CATSDFAPPGLDGGELFF	TGTGCCACCAGTGATTTCGCTCCCCCGGGACTAGATGGCGGGGAGCTGTTTTTT
TRBV13	TRBJ2-7	.	few	CASSSGTGLAEQYF	TGTGCCAGCAGCTCGGGTACAGGGTTGGCCGAGCAGTACTTC
TRBV7-6	TRBJ1-1	.	many	CASSEDDLNTEAFF	TGTGCCAGCAGTGAGGATGATTTAAACACTGAAGCTTTCTTT
TRBV7-9	TRBJ1-1	.	.	CASSLNLMNTEAFF	TGTGCCAGCAGCCTCAATCTCATGAACACTGAAGCCTTCTTT
TRBV29-1	TRBJ2-2	.	few	CSVRSGAVDTGELFF	TGCAGCGTTCGGTCAGGGGCAGTCGACACCGGGGAGCTGTTTTTT
TRBV12-3/TRBV12-4	TRBJ2-7	.	many	CASRKGYEQYF	TGTGCCAGCAGAAAGGGTTACGAGCAGTACTTC
TRBV12-3/TRBV12-4	TRBJ2-3	TRBD1	.	CASSPGTGGDLSTDTQYF	TGTGCCAGCAGTCCCGGGACAGGGGGGGACCTTAGCACAGATACGCAGTATTTT
TRBV11-2	TRBJ1-3	.	few	CASSSGLISGNTIYF	TGTGCCAGCAGCTCGGGACTGATCTCTGGAAACACCATATATTTT
TRBV20-1	TRBJ1-4	TRBD1	many	CSARGHRGADEKLFF	TGCAGTGCTAGAGGTCACAGGGGAGCAGATGAAAAACTGTTTTTT
TRBV19	TRBJ2-2	.	.	CASSSGAVGSGELFF	TGTGCCAGTAGCTCAGGGGCTGTGGGTTCCGGGGAGCTGTTTTTT
TRBV20-1	TRBJ1-5	.	.	CSARRGARGPQHF	TGCAGTGCTAGAAGGGGCGCTCGGGGGCCCCAGCATTTT